This T cell receptor beta chain was captured by sequencing in a study of regulatory T cells in long-lasting Graves disease. CDR3 length: 15 amino acids. Trimming removed 0 bases at V and 10 bases at J, with 13 bases between. CDR1 is KGHSH and CDR2 is LQKENI in the germline V gene. General observations from the study: Favored usage of TRBV28, TRBJ1-2 and TRBJ2-5 was recorded in persistent disease. Persistent patients shared more public clonotypes (roughly 2,800) than new patients (about 960). Tissue studied was limited to peripheral blood, excluding thyroid tissue.

CDR3-region Arm-PCR and iRepertoire HTBI primers produced the TCR beta libraries. One entry per CDR3 protein, called by TCRdb with MiXCR from the multiplex PCR reads. The repertoire consists of under 450,000 distinct CDR3 sequences, with roughly 24% occurring once and the leading ten covering approximately 30%. Noted time point: persistent/refractory GD, antithyroid drugs over 5 years with positive TRAb. Generation of the TCR library employed RNA extracted from PBMCs. This clonotype was recorded a few times. Its antigen is unknown. The chain joins TRBV18 to TRBJ1-6; D is perhaps TRBD1 (6 bases). This receptor was identified in a woman between 35 and 50 years old with Graves disease. This sample comprised peripheral blood mononuclear cells (PBMCs), obtained when the disease was refractory, from a patient treated with antithyroid drugs. CDR3 in DNA: TGTGCCAGCTCACCACCGGCAGGGGAGGGGTCACCCCTCCACTTT. Its protein is CASSPPAGEGSPLHF.